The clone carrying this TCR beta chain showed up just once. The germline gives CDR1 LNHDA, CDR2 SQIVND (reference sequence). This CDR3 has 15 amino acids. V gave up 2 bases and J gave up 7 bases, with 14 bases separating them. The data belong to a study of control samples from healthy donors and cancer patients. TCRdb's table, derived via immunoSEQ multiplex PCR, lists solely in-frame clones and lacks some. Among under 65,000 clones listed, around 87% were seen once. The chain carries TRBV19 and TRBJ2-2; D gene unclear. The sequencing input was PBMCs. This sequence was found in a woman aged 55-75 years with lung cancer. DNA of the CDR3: TGTGCCAGTAGTATACAACCCCCCGGGCACGGGGAGCTGTTTTTT. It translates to CASSIQPPGHGELFF.